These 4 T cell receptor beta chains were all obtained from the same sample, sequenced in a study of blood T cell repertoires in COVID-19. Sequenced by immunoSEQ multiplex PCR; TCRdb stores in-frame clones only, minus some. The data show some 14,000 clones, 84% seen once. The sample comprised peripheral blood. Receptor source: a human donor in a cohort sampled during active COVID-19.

CDR3 sequence reads: CASSVGYSSYEQYF. In DNA form, the CDR3 reads TGTGCCAGCAGCGTAGGATACAGCTCCTACGAGCAGTACTTC. The chain links TRBV9 to TRBJ2-7; D ambiguous. Trimming shortened V by 0 bases and J by 0 bases, and 7 bases separated the two germline ends. The CDR3 runs 14 residues. Germline CDR1 is SGDLS and CDR2 is YYNGEE.

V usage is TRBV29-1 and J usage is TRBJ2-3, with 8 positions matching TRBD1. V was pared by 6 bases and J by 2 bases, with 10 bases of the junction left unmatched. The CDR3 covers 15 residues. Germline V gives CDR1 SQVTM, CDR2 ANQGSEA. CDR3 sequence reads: CSVSRGTGHTDTQYF. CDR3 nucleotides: TGCAGCGTCTCTCGAGGGACAGGCCACACAGATACGCAGTATTTT.

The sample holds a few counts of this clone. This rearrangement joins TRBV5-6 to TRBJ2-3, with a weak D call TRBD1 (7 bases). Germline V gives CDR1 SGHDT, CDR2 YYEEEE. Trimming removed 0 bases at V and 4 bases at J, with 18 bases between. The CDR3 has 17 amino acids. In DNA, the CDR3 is TGTGCCAGCAGCTTGGCGAGCCAGGGGGGACAATCAGATACGCAGTATTTT. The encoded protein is CASSLASQGGQSDTQYF.

The CDR3 bases are TGTGCCACCAGCACAGGGGACATTAATCAGCCCCAGCATTTT. Translating it yields CATSTGDINQPQHF. This chain connects TRBV10-3 to TRBJ1-5; 7 positions match TRBD1. V trimming: 10 bases; J trimming: 4 bases; junction bases outside the gene matches: 10. There are 14 residues in the CDR3. Germline lookup yields CDR1 ENHRY and CDR2 SYGVKD.